The sequence of this T cell receptor (beta chain) was determined in a study of T cells in localized non-small cell lung cancer. General study results and limits: A median of approximately 50 clones ranked among the top 100 in tumor appeared in adjacent lung.

This clone has a handful of counts. Its antigen remains unknown. The repertoire was sequenced with immunoSEQ multiplex PCR; TCRdb's copy has only in-frame clones and lacks some. The sample lists about 6,300 clones, roughly 15% seen once, with 4% to 6% in the top ten. The length of the CDR3 is 12 residues. Germline CDR1 and CDR2: MDHEN and SYDVKM. V shed 2 bases and J shed 5 bases, with 7 bases lying between them. Sequenced here: normal lung tissue next to the tumor, sampled before any cancer treatment. The receptor comes from a male donor older than 55 with stage II squamous cell lung carcinoma. The rearrangement links TRBV28 to TRBJ2-7, with D possibly matching TRBD2 (5 bases). CDR3 nucleotide sequence: TGTGCCAGCAGTTTAACGGAGGACGAGCAGTACTTC. Its protein product is CASSLTEDEQYF.